A single sample is the source of the 27 T cell receptor beta chains below, sequenced in a study of blood T cell repertoires in COVID-19. Using immunoSEQ multiplex PCR, the repertoire was profiled, and TCRdb retains in-frame clones only, with some absent. The sample carries approximately 280,000 clones, around 85% recorded once. The sequencing input was peripheral blood. These receptor sequences come from a woman under 40 who had recovered from COVID-19.

A single count supports this clone. The rearrangement joins TRBV6-5 to TRBJ1-2; D gene ambiguous. Germline CDR1 MNHEY, CDR2 SVGAGI. The ends were cut back, 4 bases at V and 8 bases at J, with 20 bases in the middle. The CDR3 has 15 residues. The DNA for the CDR3 is TGTGCCAGCAGTTCGCGGACGGAGTCGTGGAGGGGCTACACCTTC. Its protein is CASSSRTESWRGYTF.

The chain has TRBV10-3 and TRBJ2-1; a possible D gene is TRBD2 (6 bases). The CDR3 runs 11 residues. The germline V gene has CDR1 ENHRY and CDR2 SYGVKD. The V end lost 7 bases, the J end lost 8 bases, and 9 bases lay between the germline ends. DNA of the CDR3: TGTGCCATCACCGCTAGCGATGAGCAGTTCTTC. It codes for CAITASDEQFF.

The V gene is TRBV10-3, the J gene TRBJ1-3; tentatively, D is TRBD1 (5 bases). The CDR3 covers 16 residues. Germline CDR1 and CDR2: ENHRY and SYGVKD. V dropped 2 bases and J dropped 2 bases, with 13 bases sitting between them. CDR3 region: CAISEPLQETGNTIYF. The CDR3 nucleotides read TGTGCCATCAGTGAGCCGTTACAGGAGACTGGAAACACCATATATTTT.

In its sample, this clone was seen once. The genes are TRBV7-8 and TRBJ2-7; D is possibly TRBD2 (5 bases). The CDR3 runs 13 residues. Germline V gene data show CDR1 as SGHVS and CDR2 as FQNEAQ. The V end lost 0 bases, the J end lost 4 bases, and 7 bases lay between the germline ends. CDR3 region: CASSLAPGYEQYF. CDR3 DNA sequence: TGTGCCAGCAGCTTAGCCCCGGGATACGAGCAGTACTTC.

DNA for the CDR3: TGTGCCAGCAGCCCTCATTCAGGGTTGAACACTGAAGCTTTCTTT. Translating it yields CASSPHSGLNTEAFF. The chain uses TRBV7-8 and TRBJ1-1; D might be TRBD1 (5 bases). Between the trimmed V and J ends, which lost 5 bases and 0 bases, there was a span of 13 bases. The V gene's germline CDR1 is SGHVS and CDR2 FQNEAQ. The CDR3 contains 15 residues.

The rearrangement joins TRBV4-1 to TRBJ2-5; 11 bases map to TRBD2. V was pared by 6 bases and J by 4 bases, with 7 bases of the junction left unmatched. CDR1 and CDR2 from the germline V gene are MGHRA and YSYEKL. The CDR3 covers 15 residues. CDR3 loop: CASSRLGLAGETQYF. Written as DNA, the CDR3 is TGCGCCAGCAGTCGGCTAGGACTAGCGGGAGAGACCCAGTACTTC.

The chain's CDR3 is CASSFGQGRLSEQYF. The CDR3 region has the DNA TGTGCCAGCAGCTTCGGACAGGGTAGGCTGAGCGAGCAGTACTTC. The gene calls are TRBV5-4 and TRBJ2-7; 8 bases are shared with TRBD1. Germline V gives CDR1 SGHNT, CDR2 YYREEE (reference sequence). The CDR3 is 15 residues long. With 2 bases clipped from V and 6 bases from J, the junction kept 10 bases outside the gene matches.

The CDR3 DNA sequence: TGTGCCAGTAGTATAGCCCTAGCGGAAAGCACAGATACGCAGTATTTT. Protein sequence: CASSIALAESTDTQYF. The chain recombines TRBV19 with TRBJ2-3; 7 bases match TRBD2. The trim removed 1 base at V and 0 bases at J, leaving 4 bases unmatched. Germline V gene lookup returns CDR1 LNHDA and CDR2 SQIVND (reference sequence). The CDR3 has 16 amino acids.

This chain links TRBV7-2 with TRBJ2-3; TRBD2 matches at 12 bases. Germline CDR1 SGHTA, CDR2 FQGNSA. Germline trimming cut 3 bases from V and 2 bases from J; bases unmatched to any gene: 3. The CDR3 is made up of 16 amino acids. The DNA for the CDR3 is TGTGCCAGCAGCTTCCGGACTAGCGGGGACACAGATACGCAGTATTTT. Amino acid sequence: CASSFRTSGDTDTQYF.

The CDR3 protein is CASGFTASKGEKLFF. The CDR3 region has the DNA TGCGCCAGCGGATTTACAGCCTCGAAAGGCGAAAAACTGTTTTTT. V and J are TRBV5-1 and TRBJ1-4; D uncertain. The length of the CDR3 is 15 residues. Germline V gene sequence: CDR1 SGHRS, CDR2 YFSETQ. Deletions cut 7 bases from V and 8 bases from J, with 21 bases between.

The CDR3 DNA reads as TGTGCCATCAGCTTATCGGACAGGGAAGGAGACGAGCAGTACTTC. Protein: CAISLSDREGDEQYF. V gene TRBV10-3 combines with J gene TRBJ2-7; 8 bases map to TRBD1. After removal of 6 bases from V and 5 bases from J, the junction contained 12 bases not matched to a gene. This CDR3 comprises 15 residues. The germline V gene has CDR1 ENHRY and CDR2 SYGVKD.

The V gene is TRBV29-1, the J gene TRBJ1-2, with TRBD1 matching over 10 bases. Germline loops: CDR1 SQVTM, CDR2 ANQGSEA. The CDR3 consists of 14 residues. V was pared by 7 bases and J by 7 bases, with 12 bases of the junction left unmatched. The CDR3 loop reads CSGVLGGQGSGYTF. The CDR3 DNA reads as TGCAGCGGAGTGTTGGGGGGACAGGGGTCTGGCTACACCTTC.

The genes are TRBV2 and TRBJ1-4; 7 bases map to TRBD1. With 7 bases clipped from V and 5 bases from J, the junction kept 4 bases outside the gene matches. Per the germline V gene, CDR1 is SNHLY and CDR2 is FYNNEI. This CDR3 is built from 13 residues. CDR3 protein: CASKGQLNEKLFF. CDR3 nucleotide sequence: TGTGCCAGCAAGGGACAGTTAAATGAAAAACTGTTTTTT.

The count of this clone is one. V usage is TRBV28 and J usage is TRBJ1-5; D is ambiguous. The CDR3 sequence is 16 residues long. Trimming took 3 bases from V and 5 from J, leaving 17 bases between them. Germline V gene lookup returns CDR1 MDHEN and CDR2 SYDVKM. The CDR3 sequence is CASSFRVGLRDQPQHF. The CDR3 nucleotides read TGTGCCAGCAGTTTTCGGGTTGGTTTACGTGATCAGCCCCAGCATTTT.

Written as DNA, the CDR3 is TGTGCCAGCAGTGAAGATCGTCAGCCCCAGCATTTT. Its translation: CASSEDRQPQHF. The V and J genes are TRBV2 and TRBJ1-5; D unresolved. Germline V gene data show CDR1 as SNHLY and CDR2 as FYNNEI. Trimming left V 1 base short and J 6 bases short, with 4 bases between. CDR3 length: 12 amino acids.

This chain joins TRBV6-5 and TRBJ2-1, with a weak D call TRBD1 (6 bases). This CDR3 has 12 residues. Germline values: CDR1 MNHEY, CDR2 SVGAGI. V was pared by 9 bases and J by 6 bases, with 12 bases between. The CDR3 sequence is CASEQGTNEQFF. The DNA for the CDR3 is TGTGCCAGTGAACAGGGTACCAATGAGCAGTTCTTC.

The gene calls are TRBV29-1 and TRBJ2-1; no firm D call. The germline gives CDR1 SQVTM, CDR2 ANQGSEA. The CDR3 spans 11 residues. DNA of the CDR3: TGCGGCGCATACGTGTCAGGTGAGCAGTTCTTC. It specifies CGAYVSGEQFF.

The CDR3 nucleotides are TGTGCCATCCGACAGGAGTATGGCTACACCTTC. It is translated as CAIRQEYGYTF. This chain uses TRBV10-3 with TRBJ1-2, with TRBD1 as a possible D gene (6 bases). Trimming cost V 8 bases and J 5 bases, with 9 bases left between them. Germline-derived CDR1 and CDR2 are ENHRY and SYGVKD. The CDR3 totals 11 residues.

This clone was seen more than once but under ten times. The chain is built from TRBV28 and TRBJ1-4; a possible D gene is TRBD1 (6 bases). The CDR3 spans 14 residues. The germline V gene encodes CDR1 MDHEN and CDR2 SYDVKM. V was pared by 4 bases and J by 6 bases, with 12 bases between. The CDR3 DNA sequence: TGTGCCAGCAGTTCCAGGGGACCTTATGAAAAACTGTTTTTT. This codes for CASSSRGPYEKLFF.

This chain links TRBV24-1 with TRBJ2-3, with a possible D match to TRBD2 (6 bases). Germline-derived CDR1 and CDR2 are KGHDR and SFDVKD. This CDR3 is built from 16 residues. Deletions cut 0 bases from V and 0 bases from J, with 9 bases between. The CDR3 bases are TGTGCCACCAGTGATTTGCGGGGGAGGAGCACAGATACGCAGTATTTT. Translation gives CATSDLRGRSTDTQYF.

The chain's CDR3 is CASGLGSGGADEQYF. DNA for the CDR3: TGTGCTAGTGGTTTGGGTAGCGGGGGGGCCGATGAGCAGTACTTC. V is TRBV12-5 and J is TRBJ2-7; 11 bases match TRBD2. CDR1 is LGHNT and CDR2 is FRNRAP in the germline V gene. This CDR3 has 15 residues. V shed 1 base and J 7 bases; nucleotides not matched to a gene: 6.

This chain links TRBV4-2 with TRBJ1-5, with a possible D match to TRBD1 (5 bases). Germline V CDR1 and CDR2: LGHNA, YNFKEQ. The length of the CDR3 is 17 residues. V lost 3 bases and J lost 4, with 19 bases in between. Written as DNA, the CDR3 is TGTGCCAGCAGCCAGATTCCCCCCCGCGGGACGAATCAGCCCCAGCATTTT. Amino acids: CASSQIPPRGTNQPQHF.

J is TRBJ1-5 and V is TRBV3-1 (or the pseudogene TRBV3-2); D gene ambiguous. Per germline, CDR1 LGHDT and CDR2 YNNKEL (reference sequence). This CDR3 contains 13 residues. Trimming cost V 0 bases and J 5 bases, with 5 bases left between them. The chain's CDR3 is CASSQEEDQPQHF. CDR3 nucleotides: TGTGCCAGCAGCCAAGAAGAGGATCAGCCCCAGCATTTT.

The table lists this clone with a count of one. This chain joins TRBV21-1 and TRBJ2-2; the table's D call TRBD2 went unverified against the DNA. TRBV21-1 is tagged as a pseudogene. This CDR3 spans 19 amino acids. The CDR3 DNA follows: TGTGCCAGCAGCAAAGTCCAGCGGGAGAGGAAAAAAAGGCCCGGGGAGCTGTTTTTT. It is translated as CASSKVQRERKKRPGELFF.

The rearrangement uses TRBV7-5 and TRBJ1-5. TRBV7-5 counts as a pseudogene. The CDR3 loop spans 15 amino acids. The CDR3 loop reads CARSRNGYSNQPQHF. CDR3 DNA: TGTGCCAGAAGCCGAAACGGGTATAGCAATCAGCCCCAGCATTTT.

The rearrangement joins TRBV5-6 to TRBJ2-7; 7 bases line up with TRBD1. V was clipped by 8 bases and J by 1 base; unmatched bases: 6. This CDR3 is built from 13 residues. Germline loops: CDR1 SGHDT, CDR2 YYEEEE. This chain's CDR3 is CASNRQGSYEQYF. CDR3 DNA: TGTGCCAGTAACCGACAGGGTTCCTACGAGCAGTACTTC. Combining the CDR3 with reference TRBV5-6 and TRBJ2-7 gives the whole variable domain DAGVTQSPTHLIKTRGQQVTLRCSPKSGHDTVSWYQQALGQGPQFIFQYYEEEERQRGNFPDRFSGHQFPNYSSELNVNALLLGDSALYLCASNRQGSYEQYFGPGTRLTVT.

The genes are TRBV7-3 and TRBJ2-1; TRBD1 agrees at 7 bases. The CDR3 spans 15 residues. J gave up 6 bases and V 5 bases, and 10 bases lay outside the gene matches. The V gene's germline CDR1 is SGHTA and CDR2 FQGTGA. CDR3 in DNA: TGTGCCAGCAGCCCTAAGACAGGGTTGAGCAATGAGCAGTTCTTC. This translates into CASSPKTGLSNEQFF.